The entry below gives a single TCR beta chain sequence along with its context. Its antigen remains unidentified. This record comes from a study of cytomegalovirus exposure and HLA in healthy donors. Study-wide results and limits: Among immune exposure information, only CMV serostatus was available. Per a prior analysis, the majority of TCR beta V segments were productive roughly 87% or roughly 30% of the time. For cytomegalovirus status, the classifier reportedly gave diagnoses with high specificity and sensitivity.

Primers: 60 Vbeta forward and 13 Jbeta reverse. Repertoires were generated with immunoSEQ multiplex PCR, while TCRdb's copy carries only in-frame clones and drops some. Here the sample spans 150,000 or so clones, 73% being singletons. Specimen: PBMCs. The TCR originated in a woman under 30 in good health and CMV-seronegative.

This CDR3 reads CASSPTGSTYNEQFF. The DNA for the CDR3 is TGTGCCAGCAGCCCGACAGGGTCGACCTACAATGAGCAGTTCTTC. The V gene is TRBV7-3, the J gene TRBJ2-1; TRBD1 agrees at 7 bases. Unmatched junction bases numbered 6, after V lost 5 bases and J lost 2 bases. Germline loops: CDR1 SGHTA, CDR2 FQGTGA. The CDR3 sequence is 15 residues long.